Each of the 21 T cell receptor beta chains below was sequenced from the same sample in a study of CD8+ T cells in alopecia areata. Sample treatment: oral pan-JAK inhibitor, 5-10 mg twice daily. Reverse transcribed after extraction, RNA yielded cDNA as the sequencing template. Some clones are missing from TCRdb's copy, which holds only in-frame ones; the method was immunoSEQ multiplex PCR. The table lists 95,000 to 150,000 clones, approximately 60% of them singletons. Specimen: CD4+ T cells sorted from blood, collected at week 4, from a patient treated with tofacitinib. Every receptor here comes from a human donor with alopecia areata.

CDR3 sequence (DNA): TGCAGTGGGGGATCGAACACTGAAGCTTTCTTT. It codes for CSGGSNTEAFF. This chain links TRBV29-1 with TRBJ1-1; weak D call: TRBD1 (5 bases). Germline loops: CDR1 SQVTM, CDR2 ANQGSEA. The CDR3 sequence is 11 residues long.

V usage is TRBV30 and J usage is TRBJ1-4; D is unclear. The CDR3 runs 12 residues. Germline loops: CDR1 GTSNPN, CDR2 SVGIG (reference sequence). V was pared by 5 bases and J by 5 bases, with 9 bases between. The CDR3 region is CAWGGVNEKLFF. Here the CDR3 DNA reads TGTGCCTGGGGCGGGGTAAATGAAAAACTGTTTTTT.

The chain is built from TRBV4-2 and TRBJ1-5; D remains unclear. Germline values: CDR1 LGHNA, CDR2 YNFKEQ. Trimming left V 0 bases short and J 7 bases short, with 13 bases between. The CDR3 has 15 residues. The CDR3 DNA follows: TGTGCCAGCAGCCAAGATTTAGCGGGCGGGCAGCCCCAGCATTTT. It translates to CASSQDLAGGQPQHF.

The chain has TRBV15 and TRBJ1-1, with a possible D match to TRBD1 (5 bases). The germline V gene encodes CDR1 LNHNV and CDR2 YYDKDF (reference sequence). This CDR3 is built from 12 residues. Between the trimmed V and J ends, which lost 1 base and 8 bases, there was a span of 8 bases. This CDR3 reads CATSRAGSEAFF. CDR3 sequence (DNA): TGTGCCACCAGCAGAGCAGGGTCCGAAGCTTTCTTT.

This sequence joins TRBV30 and TRBJ2-1; perhaps TRBD2 as D (6 bases). The CDR3 is 14 amino acids. The V and J ends lost 2 bases and 1 base respectively, with 9 bases between them. Germline values: CDR1 GTSNPN, CDR2 SVGIG (reference sequence). CDR3 in amino acids: CAWSLAGSYNEQFF. DNA for the CDR3: TGTGCCTGGAGTCTGGCGGGGTCCTACAATGAGCAGTTCTTC.

This clone was counted a single time. This chain uses TRBV29-1 with TRBJ2-1, with D hard to call. Germline CDR1 is SQVTM and CDR2 is ANQGSEA. The ends were cut back, 5 bases at V and 10 bases at J, with 15 bases in the middle. The CDR3 consists of 12 residues. Written as DNA, the CDR3 is TGCAGCGTTCACACCGGGCCGCGCGAGCAGTTCTTC. Translating it yields CSVHTGPREQFF.

The V and J genes are TRBV25-1 and TRBJ2-5; D is tentatively TRBD1 or TRBD2 (5 bases each). Trimming stripped 6 bases from V and 2 bases from J, with 10 bases between. Germline V gene data show CDR1 as MGHDK and CDR2 as SYGVNS. The CDR3 totals 13 residues. CDR3: CASSEGPQETQYF. The CDR3 coding sequence is TGTGCCAGCAGCGAGGGACCTCAAGAGACCCAGTACTTC. The whole variable domain, filled in from reference TRBV25-1 and TRBJ2-5, reads EADIYQTPRYLVIGTGKKITLECSQTMGHDKMYWYQQDPGMELHLIHYSYGVNSTEKGDLSSESTVSRIRTEHFPLTLESARPSHTSQYLCASSEGPQETQYFGPGTRLLVL.

The chain recombines TRBV27 with TRBJ2-7; 8 nucleotides align to TRBD1. CDR3 length: 13 residues. V lost 6 bases and J lost 4; bases outside the gene matches: 5. Germline V gene sequence: CDR1 MNHEY, CDR2 SMNVEV (reference sequence). CDR3 region: CASRVQGAYEQYF. Written as DNA, the CDR3 is TGTGCCAGCAGGGTCCAGGGGGCGTACGAGCAGTACTTC.

J is TRBJ2-1 and V is TRBV27, with D unclear. The germline gives CDR1 MNHEY, CDR2 SMNVEV (reference sequence). The CDR3 consists of 16 residues. Trimming left V 2 bases short and J 3 bases short, with 14 bases between. The CDR3 nucleotides read TGTGCCAGCAGTTTACGCCCGGGCGGAAACTACAATGAGCAGTTCTTC. Translating it yields CASSLRPGGNYNEQFF.

This chain connects TRBV6-5 to TRBJ1-2; D is unclear. This CDR3 region has 13 residues. Trimming stripped 0 bases from V and 5 bases from J, with 7 bases between. Per germline, CDR1 MNHEY and CDR2 SVGAGI. CDR3 protein: CASSYSAGYGYTF. CDR3 sequence (DNA): TGTGCCAGCAGTTACTCCGCGGGGTATGGCTACACCTTC.

This clone was recorded a few times. The rearrangement uses TRBV4-2 and TRBJ1-2; no firm D call. Germline CDR1 reads LGHNA; CDR2 reads YNFKEQ. The V gene lost 8 bases and the J gene lost 0 bases, with 13 bases spanning the gap. The CDR3 runs 14 residues. The CDR3 DNA reads TGTGCCAGCCGTGGGGAACCCACTAACTATGGCTACACCTTC. Its translation: CASRGEPTNYGYTF.

This sequence joins TRBV5-1 and TRBJ2-2; 8 nucleotides line up with TRBD1. Germline CDR1 is SGHRS and CDR2 is YFSETQ. V lost 4 bases to trimming and J lost 3 bases; unmatched junction nucleotides: 2. This CDR3 is built from 14 residues. The CDR3 DNA reads as TGCGCCAGCAGCCTGGGACAGGACACCGGGGAGCTGTTTTTT. Protein sequence: CASSLGQDTGELFF.

The chain has TRBV30 and TRBJ2-5; 12 bases are a match to TRBD2. Germline loops: CDR1 GTSNPN, CDR2 SVGIG (reference sequence). V lost 1 base, J lost 0 bases, and 3 bases stayed unmatched. The CDR3 totals 16 residues. The CDR3 DNA reads as TGTGCCTGGAGTGCCGGGACTAGCGGGTACCAAGAGACCCAGTACTTC. This translates into CAWSAGTSGYQETQYF.

The chain couples TRBV29-1 to TRBJ2-1; perhaps TRBD1 as D (5 bases). V was shortened by 0 bases and J by 4 bases, with 16 bases between the two germline ends. This CDR3 contains 16 residues. Germline assignment: CDR1 SQVTM and CDR2 ANQGSEA. The CDR3 nucleotides are TGCAGCGTTGAAGATCGGGTGGGGCGAGCGTACAATGAGCAGTTCTTC. It is translated as CSVEDRVGRAYNEQFF.

This clone appeared a few times. Other DNA sequences within the sample encode an identical CDR3. The V and J genes are TRBV29-1 and TRBJ2-5, with 8 bases matching TRBD2. CDR1 SQVTM and CDR2 ANQGSEA come from the germline V gene. CDR3 length: 12 residues. V dropped 6 bases and J dropped 2; count of bases not matched to a gene: 2. CDR3 sequence (DNA): TGCAGCGTGGGGACTAGTCAAGAGACCCAGTACTTC. As protein: CSVGTSQETQYF. Complete variable domain (other parts from reference TRBV29-1 and TRBJ2-5): SAVISQKPSRDICQRGTSLTIQCQVDSQVTMMFWYRQQPGQSLTLIATANQGSEATYESGFVIDKFPISRPNLTFSTLTVSNMSPEDSSIYLCSVGTSQETQYFGPGTRLLVL.

This chain joins TRBV6-5 and TRBJ2-7; the D gene is possibly TRBD2 (6 bases). Trimming pared 6 bases from V and 7 bases from J, leaving 16 bases between. Germline V gene data show CDR1 as MNHEY and CDR2 as SVGAGI. This CDR3 has 13 residues. CDR3 residues: CASRPGGRREQYF. The DNA for the CDR3 is TGTGCCAGCAGGCCCGGGGGTCGCAGGGAGCAGTACTTC.

This clone appeared a single time. This rearrangement joins TRBV27 to TRBJ2-7; D is unclear. The CDR3 is made up of 11 amino acids. Germline loops: CDR1 MNHEY, CDR2 SMNVEV (reference sequence). V gave up 2 bases and J gave up 5 bases, with 4 bases separating them. CDR3: CASSLGDEQYF. The CDR3 region has the DNA TGTGCCAGCAGTTTAGGGGACGAGCAGTACTTC.

This sequence joins TRBV9 and TRBJ2-7; TRBD1 is a possible D gene (5 bases). V lost 1 base, J lost 2 bases, and 28 bases lay in between. Germline CDR1 SGDLS, CDR2 YYNGEE. The CDR3 has 20 residues. CDR3 protein: CASSVMGPHTRLWGTYEQYF. The DNA for the CDR3 is TGTGCCAGCAGCGTAATGGGGCCCCACACTCGTCTCTGGGGTACCTACGAGCAGTACTTC. The entire variable domain, with the rest obtained from reference TRBV9 and TRBJ2-7, is as follows: DSGVTQTPKHLITATGQRVTLRCSPRSGDLSVYWYQQSLDQGLQFLIQYYNGEERAKGNILERFSAQQFPDLHSELNLSSLELGDSALYFCASSVMGPHTRLWGTYEQYFGPGTRLTVT.

This chain's CDR3 is CASSQGADTQYF. As DNA, the CDR3 is TGTGCCAGTAGCCAGGGGGCGGATACGCAGTATTTT. The V and J genes are TRBV19 and TRBJ2-3, with 8 nucleotides matching TRBD1. The length of the CDR3 is 12 residues. The trim removed 6 bases at V and 6 bases at J, leaving 2 bases unmatched. The V gene's germline CDR1 is LNHDA and CDR2 SQIVND (reference sequence).

The J gene is TRBJ1-5, the V gene TRBV27, with a weak D call TRBD1 (5 bases). Germline values: CDR1 MNHEY, CDR2 SMNVEV (reference sequence). This CDR3 region has 13 residues. The V end was cut by 6 bases, the J end by 5 bases, with 11 bases between. The CDR3 reads CASRPTAHQPQHF. Here the CDR3 DNA reads TGTGCCAGCAGACCGACAGCCCATCAGCCCCAGCATTTT.

As concerns this clone: Different DNA sequences within this sample yield the same CDR3. The gene calls are TRBV7-2 and TRBJ2-2; D remains ambiguous. Germline assignment: CDR1 SGHTA and CDR2 FQGNSA. V shed 1 base and J shed 1 base, with 4 bases lying between them. CDR3 length equals 14 residues. The CDR3 coding sequence is TGTGCCAGCAGCTTAGACTGGAACACCGGGGAGCTGTTTTTT. It encodes CASSLDWNTGELFF.